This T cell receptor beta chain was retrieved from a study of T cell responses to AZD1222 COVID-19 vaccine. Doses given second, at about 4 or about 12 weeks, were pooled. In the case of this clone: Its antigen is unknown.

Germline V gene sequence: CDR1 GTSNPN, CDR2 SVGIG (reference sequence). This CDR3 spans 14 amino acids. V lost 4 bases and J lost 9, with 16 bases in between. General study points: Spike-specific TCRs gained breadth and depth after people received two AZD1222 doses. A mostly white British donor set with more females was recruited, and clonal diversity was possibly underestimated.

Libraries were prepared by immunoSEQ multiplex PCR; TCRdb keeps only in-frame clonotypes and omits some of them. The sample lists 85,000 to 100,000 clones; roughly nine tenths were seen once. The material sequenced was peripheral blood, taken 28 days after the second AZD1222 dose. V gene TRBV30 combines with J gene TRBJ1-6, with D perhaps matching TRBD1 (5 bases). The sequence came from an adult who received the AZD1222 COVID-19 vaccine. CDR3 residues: CAWTAGHFGSPLHF. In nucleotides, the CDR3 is TGTGCCTGGACCGCGGGGCACTTTGGTTCACCCCTCCACTTT.